The 3 T cell receptor beta chains listed next were all sequenced from one sample in a study of Ad26.COV2.S vaccination and SARS-CoV-2 variants. Here immunoSEQ multiplex PCR was the method, and the copy in TCRdb shows in-frame clones only, minus some. The sample carries fewer than 900,000 clones, 80% to 90% recorded once. The treatment denotes: 15 to 20 received Ad26.COV2.S at low or high dose, single or two shots; 5 received placebo; per-sample allocation not given. Samples came from day 63 after the first vaccine or placebo injection. The sequenced sample was peripheral blood, obtained in a trial of Ad26.COV2.S vaccine versus placebo. The source is a person between 18 and 59 years old who received the Ad26.COV2.S COVID-19 vaccine or a placebo.

V is TRBV19 and J is TRBJ2-7; a possible D gene is TRBD2 (5 bases). The V gene's germline CDR1 is LNHDA and CDR2 SQIVND (reference sequence). V gave up 5 bases and J gave up 2 bases, with 16 bases separating them. The CDR3 length is 15 residues. The CDR3 protein is CASSLTIGSPYEQYF. Here the CDR3 DNA reads TGTGCCAGTAGTCTGACTATCGGCTCCCCCTACGAGCAGTACTTC.

In this sample, this clone turned up a few times. The J gene is TRBJ1-5, the V gene TRBV4-2; D is unclear. Germline V gene lookup returns CDR1 LGHNA and CDR2 YNFKEQ. The CDR3 extends over 14 amino acids. Trimming took 0 bases from V and 1 from J, leaving 4 bases between them. The CDR3, as DNA: TGTGCCAGCAGCCAAGATCTGAGCAATCAGCCCCAGCATTTT. It codes for CASSQDLSNQPQHF.

CDR3 region: CASRGVGYTF. The CDR3 DNA follows: TGTGCCAGCAGAGGGGTGGGCTACACCTTC. The gene calls are TRBV7-9 and TRBJ1-2; D possibly corresponds to TRBD1 (5 bases). The CDR3 spans 10 residues. V was trimmed by 6 bases and J by 8 bases, leaving 7 bases between them. The germline V gene has CDR1 SEHNR and CDR2 FQNEAQ (reference sequence).